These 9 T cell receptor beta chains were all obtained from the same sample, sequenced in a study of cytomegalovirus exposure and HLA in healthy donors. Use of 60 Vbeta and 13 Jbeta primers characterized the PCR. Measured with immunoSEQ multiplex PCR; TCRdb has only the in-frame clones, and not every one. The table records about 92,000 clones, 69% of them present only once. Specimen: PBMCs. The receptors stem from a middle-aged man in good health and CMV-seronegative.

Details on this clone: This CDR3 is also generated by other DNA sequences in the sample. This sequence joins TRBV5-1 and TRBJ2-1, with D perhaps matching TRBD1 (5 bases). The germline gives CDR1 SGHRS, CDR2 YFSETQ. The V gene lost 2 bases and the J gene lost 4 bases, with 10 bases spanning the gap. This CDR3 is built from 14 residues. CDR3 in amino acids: CASSFRQSYNEQFF. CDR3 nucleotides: TGCGCCAGCAGCTTCCGACAGTCGTACAATGAGCAGTTCTTC.

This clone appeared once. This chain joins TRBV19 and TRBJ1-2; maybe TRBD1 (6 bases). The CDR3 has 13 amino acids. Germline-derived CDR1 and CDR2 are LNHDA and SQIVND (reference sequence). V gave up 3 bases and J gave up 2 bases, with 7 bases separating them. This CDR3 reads CASSITGNYGYTF. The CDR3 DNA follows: TGTGCCAGTAGTATCACAGGGAACTATGGCTACACCTTC.

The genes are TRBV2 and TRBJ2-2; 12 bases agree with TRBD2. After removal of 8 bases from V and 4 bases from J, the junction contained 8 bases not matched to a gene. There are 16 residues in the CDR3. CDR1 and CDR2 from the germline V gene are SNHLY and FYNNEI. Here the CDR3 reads CASRTSGVGFTGELFF. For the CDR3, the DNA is TGTGCCAGCCGGACTAGCGGGGTGGGATTCACCGGGGAGCTGTTTTTT.

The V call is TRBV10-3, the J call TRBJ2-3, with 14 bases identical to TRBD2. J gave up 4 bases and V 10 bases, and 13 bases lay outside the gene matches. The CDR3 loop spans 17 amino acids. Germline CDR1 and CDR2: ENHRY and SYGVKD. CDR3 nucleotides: TGTGCCAGCCGACTAGCGGGAGGGGGCTTAGTCGCAGATACGCAGTATTTT. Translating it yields CASRLAGGGLVADTQYF.

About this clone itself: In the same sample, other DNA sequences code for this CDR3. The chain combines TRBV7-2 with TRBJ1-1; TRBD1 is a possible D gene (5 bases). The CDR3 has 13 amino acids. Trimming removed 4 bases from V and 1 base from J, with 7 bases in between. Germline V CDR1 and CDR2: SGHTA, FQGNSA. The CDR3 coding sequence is TGTGCCAGCAGCTCTCAGGGGAACACTGAAGCTTTCTTT. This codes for CASSSQGNTEAFF. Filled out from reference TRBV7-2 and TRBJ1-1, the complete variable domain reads GAGVSQSPSNKVTEKGKDVELRCDPISGHTALYWYRQSLGQGLEFLIYFQGNSAPDKSGLPSDRFSAERTGGSVSTLTIQRTQQEDSAVYLCASSSQGNTEAFFGQGTRLTVV.

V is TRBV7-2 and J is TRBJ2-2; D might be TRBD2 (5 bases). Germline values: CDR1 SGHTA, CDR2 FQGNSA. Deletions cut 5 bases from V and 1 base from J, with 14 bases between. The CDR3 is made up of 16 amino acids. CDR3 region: CASSPQLVKNTGELFF. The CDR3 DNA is TGTGCCAGCAGCCCCCAACTAGTAAAGAACACCGGGGAGCTGTTTTTT.

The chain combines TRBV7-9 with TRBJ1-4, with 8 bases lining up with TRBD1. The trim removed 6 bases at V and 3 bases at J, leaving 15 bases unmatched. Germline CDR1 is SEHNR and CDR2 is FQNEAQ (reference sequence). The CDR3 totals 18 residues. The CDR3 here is CASSPLKGQGAPNEKLFF. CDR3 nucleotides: TGTGCCAGCAGTCCACTTAAGGGGCAGGGGGCGCCTAATGAAAAACTGTTTTTT.

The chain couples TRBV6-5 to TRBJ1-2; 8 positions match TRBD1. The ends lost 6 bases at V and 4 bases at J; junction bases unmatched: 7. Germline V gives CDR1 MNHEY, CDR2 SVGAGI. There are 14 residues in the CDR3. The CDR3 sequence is CASRGTGEVYGYTF. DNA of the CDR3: TGTGCCAGCAGGGGGACAGGAGAGGTCTATGGCTACACCTTC.

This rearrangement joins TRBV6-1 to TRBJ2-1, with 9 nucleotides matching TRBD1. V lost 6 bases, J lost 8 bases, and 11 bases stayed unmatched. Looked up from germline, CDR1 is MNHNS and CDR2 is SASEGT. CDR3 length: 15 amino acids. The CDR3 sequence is CASRDPGQGFDEQFF. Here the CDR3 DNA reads TGTGCCAGCAGGGATCCGGGACAGGGCTTTGATGAGCAGTTCTTC.